Listed here are 24 T cell receptor beta chains from one sample, sequenced in a study of OX40 agonist ivuxolimab in advanced cancers. Assay: immunoSEQ multiplex PCR; the TCRdb copy retains only in-frame clones and omits some. The table lists 20,000 or so clones, around 77% of them singletons. The starting material was CD4+ or CD8+ T cells sorted from blood, obtained in a trial of the OX40 agonist ivuxolimab. These receptors originate from an adult with an advanced solid tumor such as melanoma, head and neck, liver or kidney cancer.

This chain links TRBV6-1 with TRBJ2-7, with D tentatively TRBD1 (6 bases). Trimming pared 6 bases from V and 0 bases from J, leaving 15 bases between. CDR1 MNHNS and CDR2 SASEGT come from the germline V gene. This CDR3 region has 15 residues. The CDR3 DNA is TGTGCCAGCAGCGGGTTACAGGGTTACTCCTACGAGCAGTACTTC. As protein: CASSGLQGYSYEQYF.

The chain has TRBV7-8 and TRBJ1-3; the D is unclear. The germline gives CDR1 SGHVS, CDR2 FQNEAQ. The CDR3 totals 11 residues. V was pared by 5 bases and J by 8 bases, with 7 bases between. CDR3 amino acids: CASSLGDTIYF. The DNA of the CDR3 is TGTGCCAGCAGCCTCGGCGACACCATATATTTT.

In this sample, this clone turned up once. This sequence joins TRBV6-6 and TRBJ2-5; D is ambiguous. CDR3 length: 14 residues. Germline V gives CDR1 MNHNY, CDR2 SVGAGI (reference sequence). V lost 5 bases and J lost 2, with 12 bases in between. The CDR3 bases are TGTGCCAGCAGTCCCCGCAGCCTTCAAGAGACCCAGTACTTC. Translation gives CASSPRSLQETQYF.

The rearrangement uses TRBV10-3 and TRBJ2-5, with unresolved D. Germline V gene lookup returns CDR1 ENHRY and CDR2 SYGVKD. This CDR3 is 13 amino acids long. V lost 3 bases and J lost 2, with 7 bases in between. Here the CDR3 reads CAISEIVQETQYF. In DNA, the CDR3 is TGTGCCATCAGTGAAATAGTACAAGAGACCCAGTACTTC.

The rearrangement joins TRBV5-1 to TRBJ2-7, with TRBD2 as a possible D gene (7 bases). Germline assignment: CDR1 SGHRS and CDR2 YFSETQ. The V end lost 0 bases, the J end lost 3 bases, and 13 bases lay between the germline ends. The CDR3 has 15 amino acids. CDR3 DNA sequence: TGCGCCAGCAGCTTGGCCGGCGGGGGCGGCTACGAGCAGTACTTC. Protein: CASSLAGGGGYEQYF. The whole variable domain, filled in from reference TRBV5-1 and TRBJ2-7, reads KAGVTQTPRYLIKTRGQQVTLSCSPISGHRSVSWYQQTPGQGLQFLFEYFSETQRNKGNFPGRFSGRQFSNSRSEMNVSTLELGDSALYLCASSLAGGGGYEQYFGPGTRLTVT.

This chain links TRBV6-5 with TRBJ2-7, with D possibly matching TRBD1 (5 bases). The V gene's germline CDR1 is MNHEY and CDR2 SVGAGI. V gave up 2 bases and J gave up 1 base, with 6 bases separating them. The CDR3 spans 13 residues. The CDR3 spells CASSYDSSYEQYF. DNA for the CDR3: TGTGCCAGCAGTTACGACAGTTCCTACGAGCAGTACTTC.

The chain has TRBV7-6 and TRBJ1-4; D may be TRBD1 (5 bases). This CDR3 is 11 amino acids long. Per the germline V gene, CDR1 is SGHVS and CDR2 is FNYEAQ. V lost 4 bases and J lost 16, with 13 bases in between. In nucleotides, the CDR3 is TGTGCCAGCAGCTCCGCGGGGCGGTGGTTTTTT. It specifies CASSSAGRWFF.

This clone appeared a single time. This chain links TRBV4-1 with TRBJ1-5; D gene ambiguous. CDR1 and CDR2 from the germline V gene are MGHRA and YSYEKL. The CDR3 spans 17 residues. The V gene lost 0 bases and the J gene lost 0 bases, with 12 bases spanning the gap. In DNA form, the CDR3 reads TGCGCCAGCAGCCAAGAGCTATCGCCTATTAGCAATCAGCCCCAGCATTTT. As protein: CASSQELSPISNQPQHF.

This sequence joins TRBV5-1 and TRBJ1-2; 11 bases fit TRBD1. The CDR3 sequence is 15 residues long. Trimming at V came to 3 bases and at J to 4 bases, leaving 5 bases not matched to a gene. CDR1 SGHRS and CDR2 YFSETQ come from the germline V gene. The CDR3 region is CASSWGTGGGYGYTF. DNA of the CDR3: TGCGCCAGCAGCTGGGGGACAGGGGGTGGCTATGGCTACACCTTC.

The rearrangement uses TRBV29-1 and TRBJ1-1, with 9 bases matching TRBD1. The trim removed 5 bases at V and 5 bases at J, leaving 9 bases unmatched. The CDR3 sequence is 14 residues long. Germline values: CDR1 SQVTM, CDR2 ANQGSEA. The CDR3 reads CSVNPGTGPTEAFF. The CDR3 DNA reads TGCAGCGTTAATCCCGGGACAGGGCCTACTGAAGCTTTCTTT.

This clone has just one count. This rearrangement joins TRBV29-1 to TRBJ2-2, with 12 bases fitting TRBD2. V gave up 6 bases and J gave up 2 bases; unmatched junction bases: 7. Germline loops: CDR1 SQVTM, CDR2 ANQGSEA. This CDR3 has 16 amino acids. CDR3 bases: TGCAGCGTGGGGCCTAGCGGGGGGGCAAACACCGGGGAGCTGTTTTTT. This translates into CSVGPSGGANTGELFF.

The chain employs TRBV7-8 and TRBJ1-3; tentative D call: TRBD1 (5 bases). This CDR3 has 17 amino acids. Germline CDR1 and CDR2: SGHVS and FQNEAQ. Trimming cost V 5 bases and J 0 bases, with 17 bases left between them. The CDR3 sequence: CASSPFGGRGSGNTIYF. DNA of the CDR3: TGTGCCAGCAGCCCATTTGGGGGACGAGGCTCTGGAAACACCATATATTTT.

The chain recombines TRBV29-1 with TRBJ2-5, with 9 bases identical to TRBD2. The germline gives CDR1 SQVTM, CDR2 ANQGSEA. This CDR3 is 14 amino acids long. With 4 bases clipped from V and 5 bases from J, the junction kept 8 bases outside the gene matches. This chain's CDR3 is CSVVSSGDWETQYF. In DNA, the CDR3 is TGCAGCGTTGTCTCTAGCGGGGATTGGGAGACCCAGTACTTC. Filled out from reference TRBV29-1 and TRBJ2-5, the complete variable domain reads SAVISQKPSRDICQRGTSLTIQCQVDSQVTMMFWYRQQPGQSLTLIATANQGSEATYESGFVIDKFPISRPNLTFSTLTVSNMSPEDSSIYLCSVVSSGDWETQYFGPGTRLLVL.

The V call is TRBV6-4, the J call TRBJ1-2; D ambiguous. Trimming took off 7 bases at V and 4 bases at J, with 25 bases between the two ends. Germline V CDR1 and CDR2: MRHNA, SNTAGT. CDR3 length equals 17 residues. CDR3 loop: CASTTRPWTFVPYGYTF. CDR3 DNA sequence: TGTGCCAGCACCACTAGACCCTGGACCTTCGTCCCCTATGGCTACACCTTC.

V is TRBV5-1 and J is TRBJ1-1; no reliable D call. The CDR3 runs 13 residues. CDR1 and CDR2 (germline): SGHRS, YFSETQ. The V end lost 0 bases, the J end lost 2 bases, and 5 bases lay between the germline ends. This chain's CDR3 is CASSLEGNTEAFF. The CDR3, as DNA: TGCGCCAGCAGCTTGGAGGGAAACACTGAAGCTTTCTTT. Drawing the rest from reference TRBV5-1 and TRBJ1-1, the complete variable domain is KAGVTQTPRYLIKTRGQQVTLSCSPISGHRSVSWYQQTPGQGLQFLFEYFSETQRNKGNFPGRFSGRQFSNSRSEMNVSTLELGDSALYLCASSLEGNTEAFFGQGTRLTVV.

The rearrangement uses TRBV13 and TRBJ1-1; 7 nucleotides align to TRBD1. This CDR3 has 15 residues. The junction had 9 bases not matched to a gene; V was cut back by 5 bases and J by 3 bases. Germline V gene sequence: CDR1 PRHDT, CDR2 FYEKMQ (reference sequence). The CDR3 region has the DNA TGTGCCAGCAGCGCCAATACAGGGGCCTACACTGAAGCTTTCTTT. Translation: CASSANTGAYTEAFF.

The chain combines TRBV4-1 with TRBJ1-1; no clear D. CDR1 and CDR2 from the germline V gene are MGHRA and YSYEKL. CDR3 size: 13 residues. Trimming left V 2 bases short and J 4 bases short, with 8 bases between. CDR3 bases: TGCGCCAGCAGCCAAAAAGGTAGCACTGAAGCTTTCTTT. Translation: CASSQKGSTEAFF.

The chain combines TRBV5-1 with TRBJ2-5; D is uncertain. The CDR3 length is 13 residues. Germline CDR1 and CDR2: SGHRS and YFSETQ. V lost 1 base, J lost 4 bases, and 8 bases lay in between. CDR3 sequence reads: CASSLLDGETQYF. In DNA, the CDR3 is TGCGCCAGCAGCTTGTTAGACGGAGAGACCCAGTACTTC.

This clone appeared a single time. The rearrangement links TRBV27 to TRBJ2-1; D unresolved. This CDR3 contains 17 residues. Germline V lookup: CDR1 MNHEY, CDR2 SMNVEV (reference sequence). Trimming removed 5 bases from V and 0 bases from J, with 17 bases in between. DNA of the CDR3: TGTGCCAGCAGTCCCTCCAGACTGGGCAGCTCCTACAATGAGCAGTTCTTC. Translating it yields CASSPSRLGSSYNEQFF.

This clone was seen a single time. The chain carries TRBV7-6 and TRBJ1-4; a weak D match, TRBD1 (5 bases). V lost 1 base and J 7 bases, leaving 16 bases between the germline ends. The V gene's germline CDR1 is SGHVS and CDR2 FNYEAQ. The CDR3 covers 16 residues. The CDR3 reads CASSLGSGRVVEKLFF. The CDR3 nucleotides are TGTGCCAGCAGCTTAGGGTCTGGCAGGGTCGTTGAAAAACTGTTTTTT.

The chain is built from TRBV29-1 and TRBJ2-7; no firm D call. The germline CDR1 and CDR2 sequences are SQVTM and ANQGSEA. Trimming stripped 4 bases from V and 6 bases from J, with 7 bases between. The CDR3 covers 10 residues. The CDR3 reads CSVAGPEQYF. CDR3 DNA: TGCAGCGTTGCCGGACCCGAGCAGTACTTC.

The genes are TRBV27 and TRBJ2-1, with D hard to call. V lost 7 bases, J lost 10 bases, and 20 bases lay in between. This CDR3 contains 14 residues. Germline assignment: CDR1 MNHEY and CDR2 SMNVEV (reference sequence). The CDR3 DNA follows: TGTGCCAGCACCCCAACCCCAAACGCTCGCGAGCAGTTCTTC. Its protein product is CASTPTPNAREQFF.

V gene TRBV6-1 combines with J gene TRBJ2-5; the D gene is possibly TRBD2 (7 bases). Trimming shortened V by 2 bases and J by 2 bases, and 15 bases separated the two germline ends. CDR3 length: 16 residues. Germline CDR1 and CDR2: MNHNS and SASEGT. The CDR3 nucleotides are TGTGCCAGCAGTGAATTGGGCGGGGGCCCGCAAGAGACCCAGTACTTC. It specifies CASSELGGGPQETQYF.

The gene calls are TRBV18 and TRBJ2-5; 7 nucleotides agree with TRBD1. The ends lost 1 base at V and 2 bases at J; junction bases unmatched: 1. This CDR3 is 14 amino acids long. Per the germline V gene, CDR1 is KGHSH and CDR2 is LQKENI. The CDR3 nucleotides are TGTGCCAGCTCACCACTGGACAGGCAAGAGACCCAGTACTTC. Its translation: CASSPLDRQETQYF.